There are a few counts of the clone carrying this T cell receptor beta chain. Clones were sequenced by immunoSEQ multiplex PCR, and TCRdb holds only the in-frame ones, with some missing. The data hold around 140,000 clones, with just under 90% observed a single time. Germline V gene sequence: CDR1 SEHNR, CDR2 FQNEAQ (reference sequence). V was pared by 2 bases and J by 5 bases, with 6 bases between. CDR3 size: 13 residues. The sample belongs to a study of control samples from healthy donors and cancer patients. The receptor was derived from a man between 45 and 60 years old with head and neck cancer. Material for sequencing was PBMCs. This chain joins TRBV7-9 and TRBJ1-4; D is perhaps TRBD1 (6 bases). CDR3 residues: CASSLQGNEKLFF. Written as DNA, the CDR3 is TGTGCCAGCAGCTTACAGGGGAATGAAAAACTGTTTTTT.